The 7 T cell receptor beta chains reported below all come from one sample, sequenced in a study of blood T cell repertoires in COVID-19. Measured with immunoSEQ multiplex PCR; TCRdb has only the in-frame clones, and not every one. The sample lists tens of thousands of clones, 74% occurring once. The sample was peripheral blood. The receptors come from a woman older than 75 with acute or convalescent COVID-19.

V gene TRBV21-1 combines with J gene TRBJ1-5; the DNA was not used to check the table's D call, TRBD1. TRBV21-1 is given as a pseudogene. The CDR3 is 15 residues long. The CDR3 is CASSKEGQWNQPQHF. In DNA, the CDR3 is TGTGCCAGCAGCAAAGAGGGACAGTGGAATCAGCCCCAGCATTTT.

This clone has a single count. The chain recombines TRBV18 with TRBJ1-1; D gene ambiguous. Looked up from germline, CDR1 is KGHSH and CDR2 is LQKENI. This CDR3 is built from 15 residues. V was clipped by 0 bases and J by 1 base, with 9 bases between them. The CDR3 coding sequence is TGTGCCAGCTCACCACCACTCGACAAGAACACTGAAGCTTTCTTT. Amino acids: CASSPPLDKNTEAFF.

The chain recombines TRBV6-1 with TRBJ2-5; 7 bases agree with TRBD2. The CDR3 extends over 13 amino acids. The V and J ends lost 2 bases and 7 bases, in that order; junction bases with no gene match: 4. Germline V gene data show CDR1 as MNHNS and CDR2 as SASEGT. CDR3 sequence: CASSEIGRGTQYF. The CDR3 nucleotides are TGTGCCAGCAGTGAAATTGGGAGGGGGACCCAGTACTTC.

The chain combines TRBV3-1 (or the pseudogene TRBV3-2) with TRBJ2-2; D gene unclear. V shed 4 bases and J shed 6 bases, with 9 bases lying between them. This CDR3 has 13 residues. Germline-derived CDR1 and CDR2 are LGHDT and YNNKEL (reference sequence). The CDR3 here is CASSLSGAGELFF. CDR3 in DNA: TGTGCCAGCAGCCTTTCCGGTGCCGGGGAGCTGTTTTTT.

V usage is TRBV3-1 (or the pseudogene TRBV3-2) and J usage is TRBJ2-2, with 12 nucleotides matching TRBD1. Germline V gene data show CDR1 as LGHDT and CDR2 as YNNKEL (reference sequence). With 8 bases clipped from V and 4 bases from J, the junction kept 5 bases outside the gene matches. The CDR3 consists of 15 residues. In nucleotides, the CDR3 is TGTGCCAGCCGGGACAGGGGGCTTGTCACCGGGGAGCTGTTTTTT. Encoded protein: CASRDRGLVTGELFF.

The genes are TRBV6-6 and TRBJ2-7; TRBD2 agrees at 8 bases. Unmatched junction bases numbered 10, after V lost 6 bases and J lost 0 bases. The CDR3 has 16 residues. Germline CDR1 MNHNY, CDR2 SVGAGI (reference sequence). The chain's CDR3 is CASSLGVGLASYEQYF. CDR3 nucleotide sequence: TGTGCCAGCAGCCTTGGAGTCGGACTAGCCTCCTACGAGCAGTACTTC.

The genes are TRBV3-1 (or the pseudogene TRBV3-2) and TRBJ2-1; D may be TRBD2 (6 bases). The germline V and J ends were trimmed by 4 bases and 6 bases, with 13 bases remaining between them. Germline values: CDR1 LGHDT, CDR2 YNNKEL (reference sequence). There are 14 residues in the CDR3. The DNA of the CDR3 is TGTGCCAGCAGCCGCTCTGGGACTCCCAATGAGCAGTTCTTC. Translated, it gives CASSRSGTPNEQFF.